This T cell receptor (beta chain) comes out of a study of cytomegalovirus exposure and HLA in healthy donors. This clone was seen a single time. As yet, its antigen is unknown. The PCR used 60 Vbeta and 13 Jbeta primers. Only in-frame clones appear in the TCRdb table, and some are missing; sequencing was by immunoSEQ multiplex PCR. The data show about 150,000 clones, approximately 80% seen once. General study points: Follow-up analysis later connected one missense variant in DCLRE1C with trimming of TCR beta V- and J-genes. Researchers had no immune exposure information except CMV serostatus available. Researchers catalogued some 160 TCR beta chains as cytomegalovirus-associated.

V trimming: 1 base; J trimming: 4 bases; junction bases outside the gene matches: 4. This CDR3 is 15 amino acids long. Germline-derived CDR1 and CDR2 are MNHEY and SMNVEV (reference sequence). The sequence came from a young man in good health and CMV-seropositive. Sequenced sample: PBMCs. V is TRBV27 and J is TRBJ1-1; 9 nucleotides agree with TRBD1. CDR3 sequence reads: CASSLWTGAVTEAFF. The CDR3 DNA reads TGTGCCAGCAGTTTATGGACAGGGGCTGTCACTGAAGCTTTCTTT.